This T cell receptor beta chain comes out of a study of blood T cell repertoires in COVID-19. About the research overall: T cells, B-cell-depleted T cells, or PBMCs supplied cDNA or gDNA.

In the original processing: Reference gene primers were amplified, and this amplification served to estimate nucleated cell counts. Generated by immunoSEQ multiplex PCR, the TCRdb table keeps only in-frame clones and is missing some. D and trimming were read from the DNA, whereas the V and J calls and clone size are those reported in that table. The sample consists of approximately 330,000 clones, around 91% of them appearing once. Enrollment of patients from Seattle took place during active infection, with longitudinal follow-up. The CDR3 is made up of 16 amino acids. CDR1 and CDR2 from the germline V gene are MDHEN and SYDVKM. V was clipped by 6 bases and J by 9 bases; unmatched bases: 18.

Specimen: peripheral blood. V usage is TRBV28 and J usage is TRBJ2-7, with 9 bases lining up with TRBD1. The TCR sequence derives from a woman aged 40 to 50 with COVID-19, enrolled during active disease. The CDR3 protein is CASSSSRQGVTFVQYF. In nucleotides, the CDR3 is TGTGCCAGCAGCTCCTCCCGACAGGGGGTTACCTTCGTGCAGTACTTC.